Following are 32 T cell receptor beta chains from one sample sequenced in a study of beta chain features in type 1 diabetes. The investigators reverse transcribed all of the isolated RNA, so they sequenced expressed TCRB transcripts. Assay used: immunoSEQ multiplex PCR; TCRdb lists only in-frame clones, some missing. The profile shows some 350,000 clones, less than 15% of them singletons. General observations from the study: There was a moderate but significant shortening of TCRB CDR3s in all four CD4+ subsets of Type 1 diabetes patients.

These receptors have no known antigen. Source material: naive CD4+ T cells from blood. These receptors were obtained from a woman under 30 with type 1 diabetes.

This clone was observed a handful of times. This rearrangement joins TRBV19 to TRBJ2-3; D possibly corresponds to TRBD2 (5 bases). The CDR3 runs to 15 residues. Germline-derived CDR1 and CDR2 are LNHDA and SQIVND (reference sequence). Trimming removed 2 bases from V and 2 bases from J, with 11 bases in between. Written as DNA, the CDR3 is TGTGCCAGTAGTATATCTAGCCAGTACACAGATACGCAGTATTTT. Translating gives CASSISSQYTDTQYF.

This clone was found a few times. This sequence joins TRBV10-2 and TRBJ2-1; 13 bases agree with TRBD2. Germline values: CDR1 WSHSY, CDR2 SAAADI. Trimming took 7 bases from V and 15 from J; bases not matched to a gene: 15. This CDR3 is built from 15 residues. CDR3 in DNA: TGCGCCAGCAAACCAGGACTAGCGGGAGATCCGATTATGTTCTTC. Amino acid sequence: CASKPGLAGDPIMFF.

The J gene is TRBJ2-3, the V gene TRBV15; 7 bases align to TRBD2. V dropped 0 bases and J dropped 8; count of bases not matched to a gene: 5. Germline lookup yields CDR1 LNHNV and CDR2 YYDKDF (reference sequence). The CDR3 contains 14 residues. The CDR3 DNA is TGTGCCACCAGCAGAGAGACTAGCTTTGGTACGCAGTATTTT. Translated: CATSRETSFGTQYF.

This clone was observed a handful of times. CDR3 nucleotide sequence: TGCGCCAGCAGCTTGCAGGGGGTATACGAGCAGTACTTC. Its protein product is CASSLQGVYEQYF. J is TRBJ2-7 and V is TRBV5-1; 7 positions match TRBD1. This CDR3 is built from 13 residues. V shed 1 base and J 4 bases; nucleotides not matched to a gene: 2. Germline CDR1 and CDR2: SGHRS and YFSETQ. The whole variable domain, remainder taken from reference TRBV5-1 and TRBJ2-7, is KAGVTQTPRYLIKTRGQQVTLSCSPISGHRSVSWYQQTPGQGLQFLFEYFSETQRNKGNFPGRFSGRQFSNSRSEMNVSTLELGDSALYLCASSLQGVYEQYFGPGTRLTVT.

This clone was detected a few times. The chain uses TRBV5-6 and TRBJ1-5, with 7 bases that match TRBD1. This CDR3 comprises 16 residues. Germline CDR1 SGHDT, CDR2 YYEEEE. The J segment lost 1 base and the V segment lost 7 bases, leaving 11 bases of the junction unmatched. DNA for the CDR3: TGTGCCAGCTCCCTCACAGGGGAATGGAGCAATCAGCCCCAGCATTTT. Protein: CASSLTGEWSNQPQHF.

The rearrangement links TRBV19 to TRBJ1-2, with TRBD1 matching over 8 bases. V was clipped by 4 bases and J by 8 bases; unmatched bases: 12. The CDR3 is 15 residues long. CDR1 and CDR2 (germline): LNHDA, SQIVND (reference sequence). The CDR3 reads CASSTEGQGPRGYTF. In DNA, the CDR3 is TGTGCCAGTAGTACGGAAGGACAGGGACCTCGCGGCTACACCTTC.

This clone was detected only a few times. The V call is TRBV28, the J call TRBJ2-1; no clear D gene. This CDR3 contains 12 residues. V lost 2 bases to trimming and J lost 10 bases, with 9 bases between them. Germline CDR1 reads MDHEN; CDR2 reads SYDVKM. For the CDR3, the DNA is TGTGCCAGCAGTTTAGACTCTAGGGAGCAGTTCTTC. It is translated as CASSLDSREQFF.

The chain joins TRBV25-1 to TRBJ2-2; no reliable D call. The V end was cut by 9 bases, the J end by 4 bases, with 18 bases between. Germline CDR1 MGHDK, CDR2 SYGVNS. This CDR3 region has 15 residues. CDR3 protein: CASTPGGQSTGELFF. The CDR3 DNA sequence: TGTGCCAGTACGCCGGGTGGCCAGAGCACCGGGGAGCTGTTTTTT.

The chain has TRBV29-1 and TRBJ1-1; tentative D call: TRBD1 (6 bases). Trimming shortened V by 4 bases and J by 1 base, and 10 bases separated the two germline ends. CDR3 length equals 13 residues. Germline loops: CDR1 SQVTM, CDR2 ANQGSEA. In DNA form, the CDR3 reads TGCAGCGTTGCGACAGGTCCGAACACTGAAGCTTTCTTT. It codes for CSVATGPNTEAFF.

The chain links TRBV30 to TRBJ1-5; the match to TRBD1 covers 7 bases. The CDR3 is made up of 15 amino acids. Per germline, CDR1 GTSNPN and CDR2 SVGIG (reference sequence). The junction had 11 bases not matched to a gene; V was cut back by 6 bases and J by 3 bases. In DNA, the CDR3 is TGTGCCTGCCAGGCCCAGGGGGTAAACAATCAGCCCCAGCATTTT. Amino acid sequence: CACQAQGVNNQPQHF.

This clone was counted only a few times. The CDR3 spells CAWIPAGRGYNEQFF. CDR3 bases: TGTGCCTGGATACCCGCCGGGAGAGGATACAATGAGCAGTTCTTC. V is TRBV30 and J is TRBJ2-1, with D possibly matching TRBD2 (6 bases). Germline CDR1 is GTSNPN and CDR2 is SVGIG (reference sequence). V dropped 4 bases and J dropped 4 bases, with 17 bases sitting between them. The CDR3 length is 15 residues.

This clone has just a few counts. The J gene is TRBJ1-1, the V gene TRBV7-8, with D hard to call. CDR3 length: 12 amino acids. The germline V gene has CDR1 SGHVS and CDR2 FQNEAQ. The V end lost 0 bases, the J end lost 10 bases, and 9 bases lay between the germline ends. In DNA form, the CDR3 reads TGTGCCAGCAGCTTAGCGGGGAGCGCAGCTTTCTTT. Protein product: CASSLAGSAAFF.

This clone came up a few times. The chain couples TRBV6-1 to TRBJ2-2, with a tentative D call TRBD2 (5 bases). The V gene's germline CDR1 is MNHNS and CDR2 SASEGT. V gave up 7 bases and J gave up 3 bases, with 15 bases separating them. The CDR3 has 15 amino acids. The CDR3 reads CASTPGGWDTGELFF. The CDR3 nucleotides are TGTGCCAGCACCCCTGGAGGTTGGGACACCGGGGAGCTGTTTTTT.

This clone occurred a few times. The V and J genes are TRBV21-1 and TRBJ1-5; whether TRBD1, the table's D call, matches the DNA was not checked. TRBV21-1 is listed as a pseudogene. The CDR3 has 17 amino acids. CDR3 DNA: TGTGCCAGCAGCCCTTCCGGGACAGGGTTTTTCGATCAGCCCCAGCATTTT. Translating gives CASSPSGTGFFDQPQHF.

This clone has a handful of counts. V gene TRBV7-2 combines with J gene TRBJ2-7; 13 positions match TRBD2. Trimming at V came to 7 bases and at J to 7 bases, leaving 7 bases not matched to a gene. The germline V gene encodes CDR1 SGHTA and CDR2 FQGNSA. The length of the CDR3 is 14 residues. The CDR3 coding sequence is TGTGCCAGCACTTGGACTAGCGGGAGCCATGAGCAGTACGTC. Its protein is CASTWTSGSHEQYV.

This clone came up many times. The chain has TRBV23-1 and TRBJ2-7; D perhaps matches TRBD1 (5 bases). TRBV23-1 is identified as an open reading frame with a role that is uncertain. CDR3 length equals 13 residues. V gave up 8 bases and J gave up 5 bases, with 16 bases separating them. This CDR3 is CASGSTVTNEQYV. The CDR3, as DNA: TGCGCCAGCGGATCGACAGTTACCAACGAGCAGTACGTC.

This clone was picked up a small number of times. The chain has TRBV19 and TRBJ2-1; the match to TRBD2 covers 9 bases. The CDR3 runs to 15 residues. Germline lookup yields CDR1 LNHDA and CDR2 SQIVND (reference sequence). V was pared by 4 bases and J by 1 base, with 2 bases of the junction left unmatched. CDR3 residues: CASSRLAASYNEQFF. The CDR3 DNA reads as TGTGCCAGTAGTAGACTAGCGGCGTCCTACAATGAGCAGTTCTTC.

This clone was seen a handful of times. The V call is TRBV9, the J call TRBJ2-5, with 10 bases matching TRBD2. The germline CDR1 and CDR2 sequences are SGDLS and YYNGEE. The CDR3 has 16 residues. V was clipped by 0 bases and J by 1 base; unmatched bases: 3. The CDR3 DNA sequence: TGTGCCAGCAGCGTAGAAACTAGCGGGATCCAAGAGACCCAGTACTTC. It codes for CASSVETSGIQETQYF.

This clone was counted only a few times. J is TRBJ2-1 and V is TRBV2; D might be TRBD2 (5 bases). This CDR3 comprises 13 residues. Trimming stripped 7 bases from V and 3 bases from J, with 10 bases between. Germline V CDR1 and CDR2: SNHLY, FYNNEI. CDR3 DNA sequence: TGTGCCAGCAAAAGCGGTGTCTACAATGAGCAGTTCTTC. Translating it yields CASKSGVYNEQFF.

The chain has TRBV29-1 and TRBJ2-7; possible D gene TRBD1, 6 bases. The CDR3 sequence is 14 residues long. The germline V gene has CDR1 SQVTM and CDR2 ANQGSEA. Deletions cut 4 bases from V and 2 bases from J, with 15 bases between. This CDR3 reads CSVARDTVTYEQYF. The CDR3 bases are TGCAGCGTTGCCCGGGACACCGTTACCTACGAGCAGTACTTC.

The chain carries TRBV5-6 and TRBJ2-7, with 9 bases aligning to TRBD1. This CDR3 has 17 amino acids. Germline V gene sequence: CDR1 SGHDT, CDR2 YYEEEE. Losses at the gene ends were 2 bases for V and 3 bases for J; bases not matched to a gene: 12. CDR3 DNA: TGTGCCAGCAGCTTATACCCTCGCGGGACAGGGTACTACGAGCAGTACTTC. Translated: CASSLYPRGTGYYEQYF.

The chain carries TRBV28 and TRBJ1-1, with D unresolved. The CDR3 is made up of 11 amino acids. In germline, CDR1 is MDHEN, CDR2 SYDVKM. V lost 8 bases to trimming and J lost 4 bases, with 8 bases between them. In DNA, the CDR3 is TGTGCCAGCCATCAGTTCACTGAAGCTTTCTTT. Protein: CASHQFTEAFF.

The table lists this clone with a few counts. This rearrangement joins TRBV4-2 to TRBJ1-5; D not certain. The CDR3 is 13 amino acids. Trimming took 3 bases from V and 8 from J, leaving 11 bases between them. The germline gives CDR1 LGHNA, CDR2 YNFKEQ. CDR3 sequence: CASSQPGMEPQHF. The CDR3, as DNA: TGTGCCAGCAGCCAGCCGGGGATGGAGCCCCAGCATTTT.

This clone has just a few counts. The chain uses TRBV27 and TRBJ1-3; 8 nucleotides align to TRBD1. V shed 5 bases and J 4 bases; nucleotides not matched to a gene: 10. This CDR3 comprises 16 residues. Germline CDR1 and CDR2: MNHEY and SMNVEV (reference sequence). The CDR3 region is CASSPTRTGPGNTIYF. The CDR3 DNA reads as TGTGCCAGCAGTCCCACGAGGACAGGGCCGGGAAACACCATATATTTT.

The chain combines TRBV7-2 with TRBJ1-2; D is perhaps TRBD1 (5 bases). The germline V and J ends were trimmed by 5 bases and 5 bases, with 6 bases remaining between them. This CDR3 contains 11 residues. Germline values: CDR1 SGHTA, CDR2 FQGNSA. The CDR3 protein is CASSRGYGYTF. The CDR3 DNA reads TGTGCCAGCAGCCGGGGGTATGGCTACACCTTC.

The chain recombines TRBV7-6 with TRBJ2-3; a weak D match, TRBD2 (6 bases). The CDR3 length is 18 residues. CDR1 and CDR2 from the germline V gene are SGHVS and FNYEAQ. V lost 2 bases to trimming and J lost 2 bases, with 20 bases between them. CDR3 in DNA: TGTGCCAGCAGCTTAACCGCCCGGGGGAAGAGGAACACAGATACGCAGTATTTT. Its protein product is CASSLTARGKRNTDTQYF.

This clone has only a few counts. The chain uses TRBV4-1 and TRBJ2-6; TRBD2 agrees at 9 bases. Germline trimming cut 3 bases from V and 4 bases from J; bases unmatched to any gene: 13. The CDR3 length is 19 residues. Germline CDR1 and CDR2: MGHRA and YSYEKL. The CDR3 here is CASSHRRTSATPGANVLTF. The CDR3 nucleotides read TGCGCCAGCAGCCATAGACGGACTAGCGCGACGCCGGGGGCCAACGTCCTGACTTTC.

The J gene is TRBJ2-5, the V gene TRBV19; TRBD1 matches 7 bases. The trim removed 4 bases at V and 5 bases at J, leaving 4 bases unmatched. Germline V gene data show CDR1 as LNHDA and CDR2 as SQIVND (reference sequence). The CDR3 consists of 13 residues. CDR3: CASSRTGAETQYF. The CDR3 DNA follows: TGTGCCAGTAGTAGAACAGGGGCCGAGACCCAGTACTTC.

The sample holds a few counts of this clone. The chain couples TRBV7-9 to TRBJ2-5; weak D call: TRBD2 (6 bases). The ends were cut back, 5 bases at V and 5 bases at J, with 21 bases in the middle. The CDR3 is 16 amino acids. Looked up from germline, CDR1 is SEHNR and CDR2 is FQNEAQ (reference sequence). Here the CDR3 DNA reads TGTGCCAGCAGCCGGCTAGGCGGACCGGAGGGGGAGACCCAGTACTTC. Translated: CASSRLGGPEGETQYF.

This clone was found a few times. J is TRBJ2-1 and V is TRBV9, with TRBD2 matching 8 bases. Unmatched junction bases numbered 9, after V lost 3 bases and J lost 1 base. Germline lookup yields CDR1 SGDLS and CDR2 YYNGEE. The CDR3 runs 17 residues. The DNA for the CDR3 is TGTGCCAGCAGCGCTCTCGGGCGGGAGGCTTCCTACAATGAGCAGTTCTTC. This sequence encodes CASSALGREASYNEQFF.

This chain joins TRBV7-2 and TRBJ1-2; D is undetermined. The CDR3 length is 15 residues. The germline CDR1 and CDR2 sequences are SGHTA and FQGNSA. Trimming shortened V by 1 base and J by 4 bases, and 13 bases separated the two germline ends. The CDR3 here is CASSLVPPGTYGYTF. The CDR3 region has the DNA TGTGCCAGCAGCTTAGTCCCTCCGGGAACCTATGGCTACACCTTC.

This chain connects TRBV30 to TRBJ2-7; D is perhaps TRBD2 (6 bases). The CDR3 covers 15 residues. The V end was cut by 4 bases, the J end by 1 base, with 17 bases between. Looked up from germline, CDR1 is GTSNPN and CDR2 is SVGIG (reference sequence). Here the CDR3 reads CAWTQLAACSYEQYV. DNA of the CDR3: TGTGCCTGGACCCAACTAGCCGCCTGTTCCTACGAGCAGTACGTC.